This record looks at one T cell receptor beta chain sequence and its context. Antigen unknown. Its ends do not fully match the called genes, so a read error is possible. This entry comes from a study of tumor-infiltrating lymphocytes in primary liver carcinoma. The source material, 20-30 mg of unsorted bulk tissue, was used to co-extract RNA and DNA. Every tumor sample analyzed contained over 75% viable tumor cells. CDR1 SGHAT and CDR2 FQNNGV come from the germline V gene. The CDR3 contains 17 residues. General study points: About 7-25% of top clones, no more, were shared by all five regions.

Starting material of 500 ng total RNA yielded TCR beta cDNA via a constant-region primer. For TCR beta, libraries were produced by three nested multiplex PCR rounds using slightly modified ARM-PCR. Two initial PCR rounds of about 9 cycles each paired TRBV1-TRBV30 forward primers with a C-beta reverse primer. MiXCR was run by TCRdb on the multiplex PCR reads, yielding one entry per CDR3 protein. The table includes approximately 100,000 distinct CDR3 sequences, about 70% detected once. The sample consisted of liver tumor tissue from sampling region 2. Subset indicated: tumor region T2, inferior pole. The J gene is TRBJ2-5, the V gene TRBV11-2; 8 bases map to TRBD2. The source of this sequence is a woman aged 55 to 70 with primary liver carcinoma and hepatitis B virus infection. As DNA, the CDR3 is TGTGCCTGCAGCATAGTGGGAACTAGCGGAGGCGGGGAGACCCAGTACTTC. Residues: CACSIVGTSGGGETQYF.